Shown below are 32 T cell receptor beta chains from a single sample sequenced in a study of STAT5B mutations in CD4+ large granular lymphocyte leukemia. Libraries were prepared by immunoSEQ multiplex PCR; TCRdb keeps only in-frame clonotypes and omits some of them. The sample consists of around 30,000 clones, 70% to 75% of them appearing once. The sample taken for sequencing was CD4+ T cells from blood buffy coats. The receptors shown here come from a human donor in good health.

The V and J genes are TRBV6-5 and TRBJ1-2, with a possible D match to TRBD1 (5 bases). Germline V gives CDR1 MNHEY, CDR2 SVGAGI. The CDR3 has 14 residues. Trimming took off 4 bases at V and 4 bases at J, with 13 bases between the two ends. In DNA, the CDR3 is TGTGCCAGCAGTTCCCCTCGACAGAGCTATGGCTACACCTTC. Protein product: CASSSPRQSYGYTF.

V and J are TRBV5-6 and TRBJ2-7, with no clear D. Germline-derived CDR1 and CDR2 are SGHDT and YYEEEE. Trimming removed 2 bases at V and 0 bases at J, with 6 bases between. The CDR3 is made up of 13 amino acids. The CDR3 DNA follows: TGTGCCAGCAGCTTCGACCCCTCCTACGAGCAGTACTTC. This sequence encodes CASSFDPSYEQYF.

V usage is TRBV28 and J usage is TRBJ1-1, with TRBD1 matching over 8 bases. The CDR3 covers 15 residues. The ends lost 3 bases at V and 7 bases at J; junction bases unmatched: 10. In germline, CDR1 is MDHEN, CDR2 SYDVKM. This CDR3 reads CASSFASAGGFEAFF. CDR3 DNA: TGTGCCAGCAGTTTTGCTTCCGCAGGGGGCTTTGAAGCTTTCTTT.

This chain links TRBV5-1 with TRBJ2-5, with D possibly being TRBD2 (6 bases). The V end lost 2 bases, the J end lost 5 bases, and 16 bases lay between the germline ends. The germline CDR1 and CDR2 sequences are SGHRS and YFSETQ. This CDR3 is built from 15 residues. The CDR3 nucleotides read TGCGCCAGCAGCTTAGACGGGAGATTAGAGGAGACCCAGTACTTC. The encoded protein is CASSLDGRLEETQYF.

The V gene is TRBV30, the J gene TRBJ2-1; 10 positions match TRBD2. The V gene end was trimmed by 0 bases and the J gene end by 6 bases; junction bases not matched to a gene: 11. There are 17 residues in the CDR3. The germline gives CDR1 GTSNPN, CDR2 SVGIG (reference sequence). CDR3: CAWSVRRAGGIINEQFF. DNA for the CDR3: TGTGCCTGGAGTGTACGACGAGCGGGGGGGATCATCAATGAGCAGTTCTTC.

The CDR3, as DNA: TGTGCCTGGAGCACATTTTTTCAGCTAGTGGACTACGAGCAGTACTTC. It specifies CAWSTFFQLVDYEQYF. The chain recombines TRBV30 with TRBJ2-7, with D uncertain. Germline V gene data show CDR1 as GTSNPN and CDR2 as SVGIG (reference sequence). The ends were cut back, 3 bases at V and 3 bases at J, with 21 bases in the middle. CDR3 length: 16 amino acids.

Here the CDR3 DNA reads TGTGCCTGGAACGGTCTCACAGATACGCAGTATTTT. Its protein product is CAWNGLTDTQYF. This chain uses TRBV30 with TRBJ2-3, with no clear D. V dropped 4 bases and J dropped 2 bases, with 7 bases sitting between them. This CDR3 contains 12 residues. Germline lookup yields CDR1 GTSNPN and CDR2 SVGIG (reference sequence).

The chain joins TRBV7-2 to TRBJ2-1; the D gene could be TRBD1 or TRBD2 (6 bases each). The V and J ends lost 7 bases and 0 bases respectively, with 16 bases between them. CDR1 is SGHTA and CDR2 is FQGNSA in the germline V gene. CDR3 length: 16 amino acids. The DNA for the CDR3 is TGTGCCAGCACCCCCGGGGGCGGAAGCTCCTACAATGAGCAGTTCTTC. This sequence encodes CASTPGGGSSYNEQFF.

The sample holds one count of this clone. The chain joins TRBV7-7 to TRBJ2-6; 7 nucleotides align to TRBD2. CDR3 length equals 14 residues. Germline CDR1 SSHAT, CDR2 FNYEAQ (reference sequence). CDR3 residues: CATRGGSGANVLTF. The DNA of the CDR3 is TGTGCTACCCGCGGGGGCTCTGGGGCCAACGTCCTGACTTTC.

This rearrangement joins TRBV18 to TRBJ2-7, with 11 bases fitting TRBD2. Germline lookup yields CDR1 KGHSH and CDR2 LQKENI. V dropped 3 bases and J dropped 5; count of bases not matched to a gene: 12. CDR3 size: 17 residues. The CDR3, as DNA: TGTGCCAGCTCACCGGGCCGTAGCGGGAGGGCCTCTGACGAGCAGTACTTC. Its translation is CASSPGRSGRASDEQYF.

CDR3 region: CASSWDLAKNIQYF. CDR3 nucleotides: TGTGCCAGCAGTTGGGACTTAGCCAAAAACATTCAGTACTTC. V usage is TRBV27 and J usage is TRBJ2-4, with D possibly TRBD2 on 6 matching bases. CDR3 length: 14 amino acids. Germline loops: CDR1 MNHEY, CDR2 SMNVEV (reference sequence). V was shortened by 4 bases and J by 0 bases, with 7 bases between the two germline ends.

This clone was seen more than once but under ten times. The chain employs TRBV30 and TRBJ1-2, with D maybe TRBD1 (5 bases). The CDR3 contains 13 residues. Germline V lookup: CDR1 GTSNPN, CDR2 SVGIG (reference sequence). The V gene lost 3 bases and the J gene lost 4 bases, with 12 bases spanning the gap. Here the CDR3 DNA reads TGTGCCTGGAGCGCAGGGATGGGCTATGGCTACACCTTC. Amino acid sequence: CAWSAGMGYGYTF.

The gene calls are TRBV18 and TRBJ2-7, with 8 bases identical to TRBD1. The germline gives CDR1 KGHSH, CDR2 LQKENI. V was clipped by 6 bases and J by 5 bases; unmatched bases: 3. The CDR3 loop spans 12 amino acids. CDR3 protein: CASSQGADEQYF. The CDR3, as DNA: TGTGCCAGCTCTCAGGGGGCCGACGAGCAGTACTTC.

CDR3 sequence (DNA): TGTGCCAGTAGTATGTCCAGCGGGAGGCATACGCAGTATTTT. It specifies CASSMSSGRHTQYF. The chain uses TRBV19 and TRBJ2-3; 9 bases are shared with TRBD2. This CDR3 is built from 14 residues. Per the germline V gene, CDR1 is LNHDA and CDR2 is SQIVND (reference sequence). Trimming cost V 3 bases and J 7 bases; bases outside gene matches: 5.

The rearrangement uses TRBV2 and TRBJ2-1; no firm D call. The germline gives CDR1 SNHLY, CDR2 FYNNEI. Trimming took off 1 base at V and 1 base at J, with 5 bases between the two ends. The CDR3 spans 14 residues. CDR3 protein: CASSEVSSYNEQFF. In nucleotides, the CDR3 is TGTGCCAGCAGTGAAGTAAGTTCCTACAATGAGCAGTTCTTC. The whole variable domain, remainder taken from reference TRBV2 and TRBJ2-1, is EPEVTQTPSHQVTQMGQEVILRCVPISNHLYFYWYRQILGQKVEFLVSFYNNEISEKSEIFDDQFSVERPDGSNFTLKIRSTKLEDSAMYFCASSEVSSYNEQFFGPGTRLTVL.

This clone appeared once. This rearrangement joins TRBV27 to TRBJ2-3; D might be TRBD1 or TRBD2, each matching 7 bases. There are 15 residues in the CDR3. CDR1 is MNHEY, CDR2 SMNVEV, per germline (reference sequence). Trimming cost V 4 bases and J 3 bases, with 14 bases left between them. The chain's CDR3 is CASSSQGGRTDTQYF. CDR3 sequence (DNA): TGTGCCAGCAGTTCGCAGGGGGGGAGGACAGATACGCAGTATTTT.

Here the CDR3 reads CASSYRTAGLGTEAFF. For the CDR3, the DNA is TGTGCCAGCAGCTACCGGACAGCGGGATTGGGCACTGAAGCTTTCTTT. The chain uses TRBV5-4 and TRBJ1-1, with a possible D match to TRBD1 (6 bases). This CDR3 spans 16 amino acids. Germline V gene data show CDR1 as SGHNT and CDR2 as YYREEE (reference sequence). V was pared by 3 bases and J by 4 bases, with 19 bases between. Supplemented by reference TRBV5-4 and TRBJ1-1, the full variable domain reads ETGVTQSPTHLIKTRGQQVTLRCSSQSGHNTVSWYQQALGQGPQFIFQYYREEENGRGNFPPRFSGLQFPNYSSELNVNALELDDSALYLCASSYRTAGLGTEAFFGQGTRLTVV.

This clone has more than one count but fewer than ten. This chain joins TRBV19 and TRBJ1-1, with D unresolved. Germline values: CDR1 LNHDA, CDR2 SQIVND (reference sequence). The length of the CDR3 is 11 residues. The V end lost 8 bases, the J end lost 7 bases, and 11 bases lay between the germline ends. CDR3 sequence (DNA): TGTGCCAGTGGAGATTTAAATGAAGCTTTCTTT. This encodes CASGDLNEAFF.

The chain recombines TRBV6-5 with TRBJ2-7, with TRBD2 identical over 12 bases. The CDR3 loop spans 15 amino acids. CDR1 and CDR2 (germline): MNHEY, SVGAGI. V trimming: 6 bases; J trimming: 0 bases; junction bases outside the gene matches: 3. The CDR3 sequence is CASRLAGGGSYEQYF. Here the CDR3 DNA reads TGTGCCAGCAGGCTAGCGGGAGGGGGCTCCTACGAGCAGTACTTC.

The sample holds a few counts of this clone. The chain recombines TRBV29-1 with TRBJ1-1; D perhaps matches TRBD1 (6 bases). The V and J ends lost 7 bases and 2 bases respectively, with 14 bases between them. CDR3 size: 13 residues. CDR1 is SQVTM and CDR2 is ANQGSEA in the germline V gene. CDR3 bases: TGCAGCGCCCTGGGACACCTAAACACTGAAGCTTTCTTT. Its protein product is CSALGHLNTEAFF.

V is TRBV5-1 and J is TRBJ2-1; 7 nucleotides agree with TRBD1. V lost 0 bases, J lost 7 bases, and 1 base stayed unmatched. Germline V gives CDR1 SGHRS, CDR2 YFSETQ. This CDR3 has 13 amino acids. The CDR3 nucleotides are TGCGCCAGCAGCTTGGCAGGGGGTAATGAGCAGTTCTTC. Its protein product is CASSLAGGNEQFF.

This clone was detected a few times. This chain joins TRBV18 and TRBJ2-7; D possibly corresponds to TRBD2 (5 bases). Trimming took off 3 bases at V and 2 bases at J, with 17 bases between the two ends. The CDR3 has 16 amino acids. CDR1 and CDR2 from the germline V gene are KGHSH and LQKENI. The CDR3: CASSPKDGLTAYEQYF. In DNA, the CDR3 is TGTGCCAGCTCACCCAAGGACGGACTTACCGCCTACGAGCAGTACTTC.

The chain is built from TRBV11-2 and TRBJ2-1, with 12 bases lining up with TRBD2. Germline V gene sequence: CDR1 SGHAT, CDR2 FQNNGV. V dropped 7 bases and J dropped 6; count of bases not matched to a gene: 4. This CDR3 has 14 residues. The CDR3 coding sequence is TGTGCCAGCACCGGACTAGCGGGGACCAATGAGCAGTTCTTC. Translation gives CASTGLAGTNEQFF.

V usage is TRBV7-6 and J usage is TRBJ1-1; no clear D. Germline lookup yields CDR1 SGHVS and CDR2 FNYEAQ. V was pared by 2 bases and J by 1 base, with 8 bases between. The CDR3 consists of 14 residues. The CDR3 DNA reads TGTGCCAGCAGCTTAAAGGGATGGAACACTGAAGCTTTCTTT. Amino acid sequence: CASSLKGWNTEAFF.

The V gene is TRBV27, the J gene TRBJ2-5, with D perhaps given as TRBD1 or TRBD2 (6 bases each). Germline V gene sequence: CDR1 MNHEY, CDR2 SMNVEV (reference sequence). Trimming took off 5 bases at V and 5 bases at J, with 18 bases between the two ends. There are 15 residues in the CDR3. CDR3 sequence: CASSLARGRGETQYF. In DNA, the CDR3 is TGTGCCAGCAGTCTCGCCCGGGGGCGAGGGGAGACCCAGTACTTC.

In regard to this clone: One junction end disagrees with the germline gene, perhaps due to a read error. The gene calls are TRBV9 and TRBJ2-1, with TRBD2 identical over 9 bases. Germline lookup yields CDR1 SGDLS and CDR2 YYNGEE. The CDR3 contains 15 residues. As DNA, the CDR3 is TGTGCCAGCAGCACTGGTCTAGCGGGGTACAGTGAGCAGTTCTTC. It codes for CASSTGLAGYSEQFF.

The V call is TRBV28, the J call TRBJ1-4; 7 bases are shared with TRBD1. Germline V gene data show CDR1 as MDHEN and CDR2 as SYDVKM. Germline trimming cut 5 bases from V and 5 bases from J; bases unmatched to any gene: 8. CDR3 size: 15 residues. In nucleotides, the CDR3 is TGTGCCAGCAGTGCAACAGGGGCTGGGAATGAAAAACTGTTTTTT. Protein sequence: CASSATGAGNEKLFF.

This clone was observed a handful of times. In DNA form, the CDR3 reads TGTGCCAGCAGCTTGTCAGGGTCTGGAAACACCATATATTTT. This gives the protein CASSLSGSGNTIYF. The chain recombines TRBV5-4 with TRBJ1-3; maybe TRBD1 (5 bases). The V end was cut by 1 base, the J end by 1 base, with 6 bases between. Germline loops: CDR1 SGHNT, CDR2 YYREEE (reference sequence). This CDR3 region has 14 residues.

This clone occurred once. The J gene is TRBJ2-6, the V gene TRBV11-2; D gene ambiguous. There are 16 residues in the CDR3. V was trimmed by 1 base and J by 2 bases, leaving 9 bases between them. Germline-derived CDR1 and CDR2 are SGHAT and FQNNGV. For the CDR3, the DNA is TGTGCCAGCAGCTTAGTGGGGATCGCTGGGGCCAACGTCCTGACTTTC. Residues: CASSLVGIAGANVLTF.

The V and J genes are TRBV5-6 and TRBJ2-5, with 7 bases matching TRBD1. The CDR3 consists of 14 residues. Per germline, CDR1 SGHDT and CDR2 YYEEEE. Trimming at V came to 4 bases and at J to 4 bases, leaving 7 bases not matched to a gene. This chain's CDR3 is CASSTGQVGETQYF. For the CDR3, the DNA is TGTGCCAGCAGCACAGGACAGGTGGGAGAGACCCAGTACTTC.

V and J are TRBV7-2 and TRBJ2-3; D is uncertain. Looked up from germline, CDR1 is SGHTA and CDR2 is FQGNSA. The length of the CDR3 is 13 residues. The V gene lost 5 bases and the J gene lost 2 bases, with 8 bases spanning the gap. CDR3 nucleotides: TGTGCCAGCAGCCGAAAGTCCACAGATACGCAGTATTTT. Amino acids: CASSRKSTDTQYF. Filled out from reference TRBV7-2 and TRBJ2-3, the complete variable domain reads GAGVSQSPSNKVTEKGKDVELRCDPISGHTALYWYRQSLGQGLEFLIYFQGNSAPDKSGLPSDRFSAERTGGSVSTLTIQRTQQEDSAVYLCASSRKSTDTQYFGPGTRLTVL.

The V gene is TRBV4-2, the J gene TRBJ2-2; the D is unclear. CDR3 length: 15 amino acids. The germline CDR1 and CDR2 sequences are LGHNA and YNFKEQ. Trimming took 1 base from V and 0 from J, leaving 6 bases between them. CDR3 region: CASSQGQANTGELFF. CDR3 nucleotide sequence: TGTGCCAGCAGCCAAGGACAAGCGAACACCGGGGAGCTGTTTTTT.